This record covers a single TCR beta chain. Building of the TCR beta libraries involved iRepertoire HTBI primers and Arm-PCR of CDR3 regions. One entry per CDR3 protein, called by TCRdb with MiXCR from the multiplex PCR reads. Of 600,000 to 800,000 distinct CDR3 sequences in the sample, about 30% were seen once. V was cut by 0 bases and J by 1 base, with 9 bases left in between. The CDR3 spans 15 residues. CDR1 is LNHNV, CDR2 YYDKDF, per germline (reference sequence). The data are from a study of regulatory T cells in long-lasting Graves disease. Time point denoted: persistent/refractory GD, antithyroid drugs over 5 years with positive TRAb. Extracted PBMC RNA gave rise to the TCR library.

V and J are TRBV15 and TRBJ1-1; unclear D gene. Sequenced material: peripheral blood mononuclear cells (PBMCs), taken when the disease was refractory, from a patient treated with antithyroid drugs. The TCR was taken from a female donor with Graves disease. The chain's CDR3 is CATSREAGGNTEAFF. The CDR3 DNA reads TGTGCCACCAGCAGAGAAGCAGGTGGGAACACTGAAGCTTTCTTT. The whole variable domain, remainder taken from reference TRBV15 and TRBJ1-1, is DAMVIQNPRYQVTQFGKPVTLSCSQTLNHNVMYWYQQKSSQAPKLLFHYYDKDFNNEADTPDNFQSRRPNTSFCFLDIRSPGLGDTAMYLCATSREAGGNTEAFFGQGTRLTVV.